The 22 T cell receptor beta chains below were found in one sample sequenced in a study of tumor-infiltrating lymphocytes in primary liver carcinoma. Synthesis of TCR beta cDNA was carried out from 500 ng total RNA with a constant-region primer. Slightly modified ARM-PCR, run as three nested multiplex PCR rounds, produced the TCR beta libraries. The first two PCR rounds used TRBV1-TRBV30 forward primers with a C-beta reverse primer, nine to eleven cycles each. TCRdb recomputed calls from the multiplex PCR reads with MiXCR, one row per CDR3 protein. The data show 47,000 or so distinct CDR3 sequences, around 79% seen once. RNA and DNA were co-extracted from about 20-30 mg of unsorted bulk tissue. The source material was liver tumor tissue from sampling region 3. The subset: tumor region T3, left-lateral pole. These receptors were collected from a man aged 35 to 55 with primary liver carcinoma and hepatitis B virus infection.

This rearrangement joins TRBV11-2 to TRBJ2-7, with D unclear. The ends were cut back, 2 bases at V and 13 bases at J, with 21 bases in the middle. Germline CDR1 and CDR2: SGHAT and FQNNGV. This CDR3 has 14 residues. This CDR3 is CASSLTDTVYELYF. DNA of the CDR3: TGTGCCAGCAGCTTAACTGACACTGTCTACGAGCTATACTTC.

Turning to this clonotype: Its ends do not fully match the called genes, so a read error is possible. V is TRBV6-6 and J is TRBJ2-7; 13 bases agree with TRBD2. Per the germline V gene, CDR1 is MNHNY and CDR2 is SVGAGI (reference sequence). The CDR3 has 17 amino acids. The CDR3 sequence is CVSSSSVLAGGPGEQYF. CDR3 coding DNA: TGTGTCAGCAGTTCATCGGTACTAGCGGGAGGGCCGGGCGAGCAGTACTTC.

In the case of this clonotype: Here the CDR3 omits its conserved ending phenylalanine or tryptophan, so a read error is the likely source. Because the CDR3's place on the DNA is in doubt, the DNA is left out and the CDR3 is given as listed by TCRdb. The V call is TRBV13, the J call TRBJ2-5; the DNA was not used to check the table's D call, TRBD2. CDR1 and CDR2 from the germline V gene are PRHDT and FYEKMQ (reference sequence). Including both end residues, the CDR3 is 15 amino acids long. This chain's CDR3 is CVSSLLAGVGETRYI.

About this clonotype: The junction differs from germline at one of its ends, possibly a read error. The rearrangement links TRBV11-2 to TRBJ2-7; D gene ambiguous. Germline CDR1 SGHAT, CDR2 FQNNGV. The CDR3 spans 14 residues. The CDR3 region has the DNA TGTGCCATCAGCTTAACTGACACTGCCTACGATCAGTATTTC. Protein product: CAISLTDTAYDQYF.

A note on this clonotype: One end of the junction fails to match germline, which may point to a read error. The rearrangement joins TRBV7-3 to TRBJ2-7; D is ambiguous. The CDR3 extends over 13 amino acids. Germline V gene sequence: CDR1 SGHTA, CDR2 FQGTGA. The CDR3 here is CANSLSPVYEQYF. CDR3 nucleotides: TGTGCCAACAGCTTAAGTCCAGTTTACGAGCAGTACTTC.

The chain carries TRBV11-1 and TRBJ2-1; possibly TRBD2 for D (6 bases). Trimming removed 9 bases from V and 8 bases from J, with 26 bases in between. Germline V lookup: CDR1 SGHAT, CDR2 FQDESV (reference sequence). There are 16 residues in the CDR3. The CDR3 DNA sequence: TGTGCCAGTAGCCTAGGCCTGGGACTTCCTAAGCATGAGCAGTTCTTC. This sequence encodes CASSLGLGLPKHEQFF.

Points on this clonotype: Being one base from a much bigger clone, this may be a read error. V and J are TRBV24-1 and TRBJ2-3, with TRBD1 identical over 8 bases. Germline V gene data show CDR1 as KGHDR and CDR2 as SFDVKD. This CDR3 spans 15 amino acids. V trimming: 7 bases; J trimming: 0 bases; junction bases outside the gene matches: 5. The CDR3 reads CATRETGGSTDTQYF. CDR3 bases: TGTGCCACCAGAGAAACAGGGGGGAGCACAGATACGCAGTATTTT.

This clonotype occurred many times. The chain links TRBV6-1 to TRBJ2-3, with D possibly being TRBD1 (6 bases). CDR1 and CDR2 from the germline V gene are MNHNS and SASEGT. V gave up 4 bases and J gave up 1 base, with 12 bases separating them. This CDR3 contains 15 residues. CDR3 sequence (DNA): TGTGCCAGCAGTGTCACAGGGTCCGGCACAGATACGCAGTATTTT. Residues: CASSVTGSGTDTQYF.

This clonotype was observed many times. This rearrangement joins TRBV14 to TRBJ2-3, with TRBD2 identical over 7 bases. V shed 4 bases and J 5 bases; nucleotides not matched to a gene: 12. CDR1 SGHDN and CDR2 FVKESK come from the germline V gene. The CDR3 consists of 16 residues. The CDR3 DNA follows: TGTGCCAGCAGCCTCCTGGCCGCGGGAGTTGGAGATACGCAGTATTTT. Protein: CASSLLAAGVGDTQYF.

This clonotype was detected only once. Relative to the germline gene, one junction end is altered; a read error may explain this. The J gene is TRBJ2-1, the V gene TRBV29-1, with D possibly called TRBD1 or TRBD2 (5 bases each). CDR3 length equals 16 residues. Germline CDR1 and CDR2: SQVTM and ANQGSEA. The CDR3 sequence: CSVALLDSLSYNEQFF. For the CDR3, the DNA is TGCAGCGTTGCCCTACTAGACAGTCTCTCCTACAACGAGCAGTTCTTC.

On this clonotype: The junction shows a germline mismatch at one end, possibly a read error. V and J are TRBV10-3 and TRBJ2-2; maybe TRBD1 (6 bases). Germline values: CDR1 ENHRY, CDR2 SYGVKD. This CDR3 region has 13 residues. CDR3 DNA: TGTGCCTCCCGACAGGACTCTACCGGGGAGCTGCTTTTT. This translates into CASRQDSTGELLF.

The chain joins TRBV29-1 to TRBJ2-1; D ambiguous. Germline CDR1 and CDR2: SQVTM and ANQGSEA. The CDR3 totals 13 residues. V was trimmed by 4 bases and J by 4 bases, leaving 11 bases between them. The CDR3 sequence: CSVGGNSYNEQFF. The CDR3 bases are TGCAGCGTTGGCGGTAACTCATACAATGAGCAGTTCTTC.

This chain uses TRBV12-3 or TRBV12-4 with TRBJ2-7; either TRBD1 or TRBD2 may supply D (5 bases each). The CDR3 has 14 residues. V lost 10 bases to trimming and J lost 0 bases, with 16 bases between them. CDR3 DNA sequence: TGTGCCAACAGCTTAGGGACGGGCTCCTACGAGCAGTACTTC. It is translated as CANSLGTGSYEQYF.

V usage is TRBV28 and J usage is TRBJ1-2; D is undetermined. CDR3 length: 14 residues. Germline CDR1 is MDHEN and CDR2 is SYDVKM. Trimming took off 3 bases at V and 6 bases at J, with 14 bases between the two ends. The CDR3 DNA follows: TGTGCCAGCAGTTTCCGCAAGGTCGGGGATGGCTACACCTTC. It is translated as CASSFRKVGDGYTF.

Note on this clonotype: The junction shows a germline mismatch at one end, possibly a read error. The chain uses TRBV11-2 and TRBJ2-2; the match to TRBD1 covers 10 bases. Per germline, CDR1 SGHAT and CDR2 FQNNGV. The CDR3 covers 13 residues. CDR3 loop: CGTGQGKTGELLF. The CDR3 DNA reads as TGTGGCACGGGACAGGGGAAGACCGGGGAGCTGCTTTTT.

On this clonotype itself: One junction end disagrees with the germline gene, perhaps due to a read error. The rearrangement joins TRBV12-3 or TRBV12-4 to TRBJ2-1, with 10 bases fitting TRBD2. This CDR3 contains 17 residues. The CDR3 sequence is CASSLKASGSSYNDQSF. DNA for the CDR3: TGTGCCAGCAGTTTAAAGGCTAGCGGGAGCTCCTACAATGATCAGTCCTTC.

As regards this clonotype: One junction end disagrees with the germline gene, perhaps due to a read error. This sequence joins TRBV5-1 and TRBJ1-5, with TRBD1 identical over 11 bases. CDR3 length equals 17 residues. Per the germline V gene, CDR1 is SGHRS and CDR2 is YFSETQ. The CDR3 here is CASSREPTGTGGQLQHF. CDR3 coding DNA: TGCGCCAGCAGCCGGGAACCGACCGGGACAGGGGGTCAGCTCCAGCATTTT.

Remarks on this clonotype: One end of the junction fails to match germline, which may point to a read error. V usage is TRBV29-1 and J usage is TRBJ2-3; 8 nucleotides line up with TRBD1. The CDR3 extends over 12 amino acids. Germline-derived CDR1 and CDR2 are SQVTM and ANQGSEA. The CDR3 sequence: CSVHRGSYTQYF. The CDR3 coding sequence is TGCAGCGTCCACAGGGGGTCGTATACACAGTATTTT.

This clonotype was observed once. This sequence joins TRBV28 and TRBJ1-5, with TRBD1 matching 8 bases. The CDR3 has 15 amino acids. The germline CDR1 and CDR2 sequences are MDHEN and SYDVKM. V lost 10 bases and J lost 3; bases outside the gene matches: 11. The CDR3 sequence: CAINPPGGFNQPQHF. The CDR3 DNA follows: TGTGCCATCAATCCTCCAGGGGGCTTCAATCAGCCCCAGCATTTT. Complete variable domain (other parts from reference TRBV28 and TRBJ1-5): DVKVTQSSRYLVKRTGEKVFLECVQDMDHENMFWYRQDPGLGLRLIYFSYDVKMKEKGDIPEGYSVSREKKERFSLILESASTNQTSMYLCAINPPGGFNQPQHFGDGTRLSIL.

Of note for this clonotype: No conserved phenylalanine or tryptophan is present at the end of the CDR3, so a read error is the likely explanation. V is TRBV6-6 and J is TRBJ1-5; D uncertain. Germline lookup yields CDR1 MNHNY and CDR2 SVGAGI (reference sequence). The CDR3 covers 15 residues. V lost 9 bases and J 0 bases, leaving 15 bases between the germline ends. The CDR3 DNA is TGTGCCAGTTACCGAGTAGAGTATAGCAATCAGCCCCAGCATCTT. Translated: CASYRVEYSNQPQHL.

With regard to this clonotype: Relative to the germline gene, one junction end is altered; a read error may explain this. The V gene is TRBV6-6, the J gene TRBJ2-7, with D possibly being TRBD1 or TRBD2 (6 bases each). Germline V gene data show CDR1 as MNHNY and CDR2 as SVGAGI (reference sequence). The CDR3 is 16 residues long. CDR3 nucleotide sequence: TGTGCCAGCAGTTACTCGGGGGGCTTAACGGACTACGTGCAGTACTTC. Residues: CASSYSGGLTDYVQYF.

About this clonotype itself: A read error may account for a junction end that differs from germline. This chain joins TRBV11-1 and TRBJ2-1, with TRBD2 matching 8 bases. Germline CDR1 SGHAT, CDR2 FQDESV (reference sequence). CDR3 size: 17 residues. CDR3 sequence (DNA): TGTGCCAGCAACTTAGCCCGTCCGGGACTAGTGGACAATGAACAGTTCTTC. This translates into CASNLARPGLVDNEQFF.